The present TCR beta chain was sequenced within a study of blood T cell repertoires in COVID-19. In the study overall: Sources were T cells, B-cell-depleted T cells, or PBMCs; the material itself was cDNA or gDNA.

Authors' data handling: The authors estimated nucleated cell counts from reference gene primer amplification. Using immunoSEQ multiplex PCR, the repertoire was profiled, and TCRdb retains in-frame clones only, with some absent. V and J calls and clone size are as listed in that table; D and trimming were resolved from the DNA. The sample includes 45,000 to 55,000 clones, 90% of them seen just once. With V trimmed by 5 bases and J by 6 bases, 10 bases remained unmatched. The V gene's germline CDR1 is SEHNR and CDR2 FQNEAQ (reference sequence). This CDR3 has 16 residues. This chain uses TRBV7-9 with TRBJ2-2, with 9 nucleotides matching TRBD1. This receptor was identified in a human donor in a cohort sampled during active COVID-19. The sample taken for sequencing was peripheral blood. The DNA of the CDR3 is TGTGCCAGCAGCCCGGGGACAGGGTTGCGGCCCGGGGAGCTGTTTTTT. Its translation: CASSPGTGLRPGELFF.